This T cell receptor (beta chain) appears in the sequencing data of a study of shared clonotypes between healthy human individuals (dated by TCRdb to the early 2020s). In the study overall: The cohort included three men and a couple of women between 18 and 49 years of age. For each donor, CD4 naive and CD4 memory were each run on three plates, CD8 naive on two plates, and CD8 memory on one plate. To estimate repertoire size and how much clonotypes are shared between individuals, the study performed deep sequencing of blood TCR repertoires from roughly five healthy adults. Different laboratories and diverse techniques were used to prepare libraries and sequence TCR repertoires, to increase sequencing depth and limit assay-specific biases. Per donor, leukapheresis produced somewhere between about 0.85 and 10 billion PBMCs. The investigation overall reported the following: The small number of donors limited the genetic and exposure-history diversity represented. When a handful of donors were compared, the shared fraction of clonotypes was 5% to 6.5% for naive CD4, around 3.6% for naive CD8, more than 2% for memory CD4, and approximately 0.4% for memory CD8. Compared with non-shared clonotypes, the clonotypes found in all four sorted-subset donors had higher generation probabilities. Naive subsets generally had larger estimated clonotype richness than memory subsets did. Even with the large sequencing depth, rarefaction of the sorted-subset datasets indicated that sequencing was incomplete. Sampling was limited to blood, and TCR repertoires in tissue likely differ from TCR repertoires in blood. Pairwise subsampling indicated that sequencing depth was expected to affect the degree of clonotype sharing among donors.

From its cysteine to its phenylalanine, the CDR3 spans 15 amino acids. This entry keeps only the CDR3 DNA: 45 bases, framed from base 1. Trimmed from V: 6 bases; trimmed from J: 3 bases; junction bases lacking a gene match: 4. CDR1 and CDR2 are drawn from the germline V gene: SNHLY, FYNNEI. Using the deep immunoSEQ assay, TCR CDR3 regions were amplified from genomic DNA by multiplex PCR. Extracted genomic DNA from each cell subset was spread evenly across all wells of several immunoSEQ 96-well plates, with each plate serving as a replicate. For sorted subsets, each replicate PCR was loaded with about 0.2 ug genomic DNA, equivalent to approximately 33,000 T cell genomes. The purified libraries were quantified using a Qubit 3.0 fluorometer, sized with a Bioanalyzer 2100, and then quantified again using the KAPA Library Quantification kit. Each immunoSEQ 96-well plate was sequenced on its own single-read 150-cycle Illumina NextSeq 550 flow cell. In the paper's pipeline: Because the immunoSEQ output held only junctional sequences and lacked quality scores, the filtering could not match the filtering applied to full-length reads. Sequences were annotated with PyIR, a Python wrapper for IgBLAST v1.9, using IMGT germline references to assign V/J genes and CDR3. Reads were filtered out if the reads had weak V/J assignments (E-value above 1e-6), no CDR3, stop codons, out-of-frame junctions, or ambiguous translated residues. V3J clonotypes were defined by identical inferred V gene, J gene, and CDR3 amino acid sequence. The percentage overlap between two repertoires was calculated by dividing the number of shared unique clonotypes by the size of the smaller repertoire. RTK rarefaction, the Chao1 estimator, and Recon v2.1 estimates of unobserved clonotypes were used to assess repertoire richness. OLGA was used to compute generation probabilities for all TCRbeta clonotypes that the gDNA method yielded from a handful of donors. Held by TCRdb, this immuneACCESS table contains in-frame sequences only and omits some clones. Under half of the omission traces to an unresolved V gene where checked; the cause of the rest is unknown. That table furnishes V, J and clone size, whereas the DNA furnished D and trimming. This sample lists over a million clones; about 74% were detected once. The top ten clonotypes cover approximately 1.5% of the sample.

The donors were healthy, HIV-negative adults with no recently reported acute infections or vaccinations. Every donor was a Caucasian adult living in Nashville, Tennessee, USA. CD4+ T cells were enriched by magnetic negative selection, after which naive cells were positively selected on CD45RA and the negative fraction was taken as the memory subset. Blood was obtained by leukapheresis, after which PBMCs were separated by Ficoll-Histopaque density gradient centrifugation and cryopreserved in liquid nitrogen vapor phase. Analytical flow cytometry was used to check the purity and quantity of each magnetically sorted T cell population. Genomic DNA was isolated from every sorted fraction and measured by UV absorbance on a Nanodrop 2000c. As for this clone: Its antigen target is currently unknown. No much larger clone exists at a distance of one base, and base qualities are not known.

Sequencing used memory CD4+ T cells sorted from blood. This specimen's cell subset or site label, per the study, means: CD45RA-negative fraction. Here the chain combines TRBV2 and TRBJ2-3; 12 of the junction bases match TRBD1. This sequence originates from a man aged 18 to 29 in good health. Here is the DNA: TGTGCCAGCAGACCGGGACAGGGGGCAACAGATACGCAGTATTTT. This sequence encodes CASRPGQGATDTQYF.